This TCR beta chain was captured by sequencing in a study of T-cell memory formation after mild COVID-19. Study information: In these data, TCR clusters were largely donor specific. Study-level points and caveats: Mainly in CM and EM were contracting CD4+ clones; CD8+ were in EMRA.

Remarks on this clonotype: Its cognate antigen is unknown.

From 5'RACE with constant-segment primers came TCR alpha and TCR beta cDNA libraries that carried sample barcodes and UMIs. TCRdb ran MiXCR on the 5' RACE reads and lists one entry per CDR3 protein. Among over 500,000 distinct CDR3 sequences, around a sixth were seen once, and the ten largest hold just over 8%. Looked up from germline, CDR1 is SGDLS and CDR2 is YYNGEE. The ends lost 4 bases at V and 6 bases at J; junction bases unmatched: 4. This CDR3 is built from 14 residues. The chain links TRBV9 to TRBJ2-1, with 10 bases lining up with TRBD1. Sequencing was performed on PBMCs or a T cell subset sorted from them (not recorded which). The TCR sequence derives from an adult woman who had mild COVID-19 (a few samples of this study predate the infection). Cell type and time point are not known. For the CDR3, the DNA is TGTGCCAGCAGCTCCCGGACAGGGGGCAATGAGCAGTTCTTC. Its translation is CASSSRTGGNEQFF. The full variable domain, in which reference TRBV9 and TRBJ2-1 provide the parts outside the CDR3, is DSGVTQTPKHLITATGQRVTLRCSPRSGDLSVYWYQQSLDQGLQFLIQYYNGEERAKGNILERFSAQQFPDLHSELNLSSLELGDSALYFCASSSRTGGNEQFFGPGTRLTVL.